The 5 T cell receptor beta chains reported below all come from one sample, sequenced in a study of Ad26.COV2.S vaccination and SARS-CoV-2 variants (dated by TCRdb to about 2021). The meaning of the sample's treatment or condition label: approximately 18 received Ad26.COV2.S at low or high dose, single or two shots; about 5 received placebo; per-sample allocation not given. For vaccine and placebo recipients, the sequenced repertoires came from samples collected on day 63 after the first injection. Libraries were built with the immunoSEQ multiplex PCR assay. Not all clones reach the TCRdb copy of this immuneACCESS table, which keeps in-frame sequences only. Checked studies attribute under half of the gap to unresolved V genes and leave the rest unexplained. The sample data list about 410,000 clones, and roughly 90% of these were observed just once. The ten biggest clones cover about 1.7% of the sample.

The sequenced sample was peripheral blood, obtained in a trial of Ad26.COV2.S vaccine versus placebo. These receptors all stem from a person between 18 and 65 years old who received the Ad26.COV2.S COVID-19 vaccine or a placebo.

The chain is built from TRBV5-4 and TRBJ1-2, with D perhaps matching TRBD1 (5 bases). CDR1 and CDR2 from the germline V gene are SGHNT and YYREEE (reference sequence). The V end was cut by 4 bases, the J end by 2 bases, with 18 bases between. CDR3 length equals 16 residues. The CDR3 nucleotides read TGTGCCAGCAGCCCGAGCCGCGCCGGGGGAAACTATGGCTACACCTTC. Its protein product is CASSPSRAGGNYGYTF.

This sequence joins TRBV30 and TRBJ1-5; D is uncertain. This CDR3 contains 17 residues. Germline values: CDR1 GTSNPN, CDR2 SVGIG (reference sequence). The V gene lost 2 bases and the J gene lost 0 bases, with 17 bases spanning the gap. CDR3 nucleotide sequence: TGTGCCTGGAGTTCAGGTCAGGAAGTTTATAGCAATCAGCCCCAGCATTTT. Translated: CAWSSGQEVYSNQPQHF.

The chain uses TRBV18 and TRBJ1-3; possibly TRBD1 for D (5 bases). The germline CDR1 and CDR2 sequences are KGHSH and LQKENI. V was shortened by 6 bases and J by 1 base, with 16 bases between the two germline ends. The CDR3 runs 16 residues. This CDR3 is CASSRYDSGSGNTIYF. CDR3 sequence (DNA): TGTGCCAGCTCCCGATACGACAGCGGGTCTGGAAACACCATATATTTT.

The rearrangement joins TRBV13 to TRBJ2-1, with 10 bases lining up with TRBD2. V gave up 4 bases and J gave up 2 bases; unmatched junction bases: 2. The CDR3 sequence is 15 residues long. Germline lookup yields CDR1 PRHDT and CDR2 FYEKMQ (reference sequence). The CDR3 DNA sequence: TGTGCCAGCAGCTCACTAGCGGGGACCTACAATGAGCAGTTCTTC. It is translated as CASSSLAGTYNEQFF.

V gene TRBV4-1 combines with J gene TRBJ2-5, with D possibly TRBD2 on 6 matching bases. V was shortened by 1 base and J by 3 bases, with 9 bases between the two germline ends. Germline lookup yields CDR1 MGHRA and CDR2 YSYEKL. The CDR3 spans 14 residues. CDR3 loop: CASSQGPGEETQYF. The DNA for the CDR3 is TGCGCCAGCAGCCAAGGCCCGGGGGAAGAGACCCAGTACTTC.